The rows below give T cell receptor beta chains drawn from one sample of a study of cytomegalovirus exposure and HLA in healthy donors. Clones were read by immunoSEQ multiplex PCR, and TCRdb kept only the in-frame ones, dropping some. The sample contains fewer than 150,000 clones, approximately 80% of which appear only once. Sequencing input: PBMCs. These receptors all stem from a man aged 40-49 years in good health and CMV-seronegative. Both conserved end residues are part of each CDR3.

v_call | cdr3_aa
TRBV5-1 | CASALSLAGGQETQYF
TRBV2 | CATYTGLVGDTQYF
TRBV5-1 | CASSSQTSGSGETQYF
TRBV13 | CASSTRTSGRLETQYF
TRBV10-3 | CAITPSKGRAVEGDTQYF
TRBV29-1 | CSVRRDSTNTEAFF
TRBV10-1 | CASRASLNTEAFF
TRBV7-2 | CASSFNRGGQNTEAFF
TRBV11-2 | CASSLQMNPSYNEQFF
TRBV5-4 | CASSSPLTEGTDTQYF
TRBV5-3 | CARSLRGDRGSLGLYGYTF
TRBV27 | CASSLRGLGANEQFF
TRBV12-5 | CASPIDRWFQQYF
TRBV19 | CASSTPGQGWRSNQPQHF
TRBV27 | CASSVQGGNQPQHF
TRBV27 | CASRLWAVPQGTDTQYF
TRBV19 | CASTRTSSHEQFF
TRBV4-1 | CASSQGGLAVNTGELFF
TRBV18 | CASSPAQFFSGNTIYF
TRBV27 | CASSPPGQGGRYEQYF
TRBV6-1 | CASSEAKGYYEQYF
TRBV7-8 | CASSTAGSPPYNEQFF